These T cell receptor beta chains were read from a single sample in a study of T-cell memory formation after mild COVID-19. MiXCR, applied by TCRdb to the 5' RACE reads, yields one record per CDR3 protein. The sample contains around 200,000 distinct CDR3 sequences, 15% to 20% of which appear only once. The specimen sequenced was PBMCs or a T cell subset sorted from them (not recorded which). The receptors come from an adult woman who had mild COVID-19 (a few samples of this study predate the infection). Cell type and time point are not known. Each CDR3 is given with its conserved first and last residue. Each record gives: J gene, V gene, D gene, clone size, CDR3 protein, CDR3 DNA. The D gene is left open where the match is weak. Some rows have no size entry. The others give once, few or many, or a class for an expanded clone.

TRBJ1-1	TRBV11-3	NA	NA	CASTLREGFGTEAFF	TGTGCCAGCACCTTACGAGAGGGTTTCGGCACTGAAGCTTTCTTT
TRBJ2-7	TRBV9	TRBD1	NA	CASSVVPRQGVNEQYF	TGTGCCAGCAGCGTAGTGCCCCGACAGGGTGTTAACGAGCAGTACTTC
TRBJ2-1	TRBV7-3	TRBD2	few	CASSLLGPYLIGTSGAQQFF	TGTGCCAGCAGCTTATTGGGGCCATACCTAATCGGGACTAGCGGGGCACAGCAGTTCTTC
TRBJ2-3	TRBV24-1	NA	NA	CATRSHTDTQYF	TGTGCCACCAGATCGCACACAGATACGCAGTATTTT
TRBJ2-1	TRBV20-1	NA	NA	CSAKIVDEQFF	TGCAGTGCTAAGATCGTGGATGAGCAGTTCTTC
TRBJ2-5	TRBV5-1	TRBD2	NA	CASSRSVAGQGTQYF	TGCGCCAGCAGCCGTTCTGTAGCGGGTCAGGGGACCCAGTACTTC
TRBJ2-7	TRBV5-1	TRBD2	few	CASSLLAGGSEQYF	TGCGCCAGCAGCTTACTAGCGGGGGGGAGCGAGCAGTACTTC
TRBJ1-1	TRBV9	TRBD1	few	CASSLPGQGLVTEAFF	TGTGCCAGCAGCCTACCGGGACAGGGATTGGTCACTGAAGCTTTCTTT
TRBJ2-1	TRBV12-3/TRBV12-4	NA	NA	CASSLGEPNNEQFF	TGTGCCAGCAGTTTAGGCGAGCCTAACAATGAGCAGTTCTTC
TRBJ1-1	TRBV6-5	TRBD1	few	CASSYGGTGARRTEAFF	TGTGCCAGCAGTTACGGCGGGACAGGGGCGAGGCGTACTGAAGCTTTCTTT
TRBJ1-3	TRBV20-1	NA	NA	CSATPDSYSGNTIYF	TGCAGTGCTACCCCGGACAGCTACTCTGGAAACACCATATATTTT
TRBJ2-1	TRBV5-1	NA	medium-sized	CASSLTTGKVSYNEQFF	TGCGCCAGCAGCTTGACTACAGGGAAAGTGTCCTACAATGAGCAGTTCTTC